This TCR beta chain appears in the sequencing data of a study of T-cell reconstitution after alpha-beta-depleted transplantation in children. Study-wide findings and caveats: T-cell counts and diversity were attributed mostly to newly produced T cells one year after transplant.

Points on this clonotype: Its antigen is undetermined.

Trimming shortened V by 5 bases and J by 8 bases, and 11 bases separated the two germline ends. The CDR3 spans 12 residues. Preparation of the TCRbeta library was carried out with unique molecular identifiers. TCRdb passed the PCR reads through MiXCR, listing each CDR3 protein once. Counted here are 700,000 to 850,000 distinct CDR3 sequences, about 15% occurring once; the ten biggest clones make up 5%. This clonotype originated in a male patient under 18 who had a stem cell transplant for acute lymphoblastic leukemia, so the T cells may come from the graft donor. The specimen comprised PBMCs, mostly from graft donor cells, sampled 360 days after TCRalphabeta/CD19-depleted stem cell transplant. The rearrangement joins TRBV12-3 or TRBV12-4 to TRBJ2-3; D might be TRBD2 (6 bases). The CDR3, as DNA: TGTGCCAGCAGTCCCGGACTAATTACGCAGTATTTT. Protein: CASSPGLITQYF.